Listed below are T cell receptor beta chains from one sample, sequenced in a study of blood T cell repertoires in COVID-19. Sequencing was performed with immunoSEQ multiplex PCR; in TCRdb, only in-frame clones are kept and a portion is missing. The repertoire includes roughly 410,000 clones, 89% of them detected once, and less than 2% sits in the top ten. The specimen sequenced was peripheral blood. The source of these receptors is a woman aged 35 to 49 with COVID-19, enrolled during active disease. The CDR3 runs from the conserved cysteine through the conserved F or W. D genes are given only for firm matches. Clone size appears in some rows only: once, few, many, or a class for an expanded clone.

TRBJ1-1	TRBV19	NA	once	CASRSREAAMNTEAFF	TGTGCCAGTAGGTCTAGGGAGGCAGCAATGAACACTGAAGCTTTCTTT
TRBJ1-4	TRBV2	TRBD1	NA	CASSTGVTNEKLFF	TGTGCCAGCAGTACAGGGGTAACTAATGAAAAACTGTTTTTT
TRBJ1-5	TRBV27	NA	NA	CASSPGGDHQPQHF	TGTGCCAGCAGTCCGGGGGGGGATCATCAGCCCCAGCATTTT
TRBJ2-4	TRBV14	NA	NA	CASSHIPKNIQYF	TGTGCCAGCAGCCATATTCCCAAAAACATTCAGTACTTC
TRBJ2-1	TRBV5-1	TRBD1	NA	CASSSGTVLYNEQFF	TGCGCCAGCAGCTCCGGGACAGTCCTCTACAATGAGCAGTTCTTC
TRBJ2-7	TRBV25-1	TRBD1	NA	CASSESGTGGGEQYF	TGTGCCAGCAGTGAATCCGGGACAGGGGGGGGAGAGCAGTACTTC
TRBJ1-6	TRBV10-3	NA	NA	CAISPGMYNSPLHF	TGTGCCATCAGTCCCGGGATGTATAATTCACCCCTCCACTTT
TRBJ1-4	TRBV14	NA	NA	CASSQDSGFRLFF	TGTGCCAGCAGCCAGGACTCGGGCTTTAGGCTGTTTTTT
TRBJ1-4	TRBV28	NA	NA	CASSTRGTNEKLFF	TGTGCCAGCAGCACCCGGGGTACCAATGAAAAACTGTTTTTT
TRBJ2-5	TRBV18	NA	once	CASSPDRGGETQYF	TGTGCCAGCTCACCAGACAGGGGAGGGGAGACCCAGTACTTC
TRBJ2-1	TRBV5-6	NA	NA	CASSPPADLSYNEQFF	TGTGCCAGCAGCCCTCCGGCGGACTTATCCTACAATGAGCAGTTCTTC
TRBJ1-2	TRBV2	NA	few	CASKLIGTQFIRYGYTF	TGTGCCAGCAAATTGATAGGGACACAATTTATCCGCTATGGCTACACCTTC
TRBJ2-6	TRBV19	NA	once	CASSPTGSWAGANVLTF	TGTGCCAGTAGCCCGACAGGCTCCTGGGCGGGGGCCAACGTCCTGACTTTC
TRBJ1-2	TRBV30	TRBD1	NA	CAWSVGTVGYTF	TGTGCCTGGAGTGTAGGGACAGTTGGCTACACCTTC
TRBJ1-1	TRBV27	NA	NA	CASSLSWPTVTEAFF	TGTGCCAGCAGTTTATCTTGGCCAACCGTCACTGAAGCTTTCTTT
TRBJ1-5	TRBV7-8	NA	NA	CASQGASGPQHF	TGTGCCAGCCAGGGTGCTTCGGGGCCCCAGCATTTT
TRBJ1-2	TRBV19	NA	NA	CASSIEALYGYTF	TGTGCCAGTAGTATAGAGGCTCTCTATGGCTACACCTTC
TRBJ1-1	TRBV14	NA	NA	CASSPLGRVNTEAFF	TGTGCCAGCAGCCCCCTCGGGAGGGTGAACACTGAAGCTTTCTTT
TRBJ1-1	TRBV20-1	TRBD1	once	CSASGQGAGGTEAFF	TGCAGTGCTAGTGGGCAGGGGGCTGGCGGGACTGAAGCTTTCTTT
TRBJ2-2	TRBV2	NA	NA	CASTGQFGDTGELFF	TGTGCCAGCACCGGACAGTTTGGGGACACCGGGGAGCTGTTTTTT
TRBJ2-1	TRBV5-4	NA	NA	CASTLENGDEQFF	TGTGCCAGCACCCTGGAGAACGGGGATGAGCAGTTCTTC
TRBJ2-7	TRBV6-5	TRBD1	NA	CASSSGTGVPYEQYF	TGTGCCAGCAGTAGCGGGACAGGGGTACCCTACGAGCAGTACTTC
TRBJ2-7	TRBV4-1	NA	NA	CASSQAGGGRLPYEQYF	TGCGCCAGCAGCCAAGCCGGCGGGGGCAGGCTCCCCTACGAGCAGTACTTC
TRBJ1-2	TRBV6-6	NA	NA	CASSYSSRTANYGYTF	TGTGCCAGCAGTTACTCGAGTAGGACAGCTAACTATGGCTACACCTTC
TRBJ2-7	TRBV9	NA	few	CASSVEEGLDYEQYF	TGTGCCAGCAGCGTAGAGGAGGGACTCGACTACGAGCAGTACTTC
TRBJ1-1	TRBV6-2/TRBV6-3	NA	NA	CASSYSGGRTEAFF	TGTGCCAGCAGTTACTCGGGAGGGAGGACTGAAGCTTTCTTT
TRBJ2-2	TRBV28	NA	NA	CASSASQGTGELFF	TGTGCCAGCAGTGCCTCACAGGGAACCGGGGAGCTGTTTTTT
TRBJ1-3	TRBV11-2	TRBD1	NA	CASSQGTGPSSGNTIYF	TGTGCCAGCAGCCAGGGGACAGGACCGAGCTCTGGAAACACCATATATTTT
TRBJ2-3	TRBV27	NA	NA	CASSFRQLTDTQYF	TGTGCCAGCAGTTTCCGACAGCTCACAGATACGCAGTATTTT
TRBJ1-1	TRBV5-1	NA	once	CASSFAGAEAFF	TGCGCCAGCAGCTTCGCAGGGGCTGAAGCTTTCTTT
TRBJ2-3	TRBV7-2	NA	NA	CASSYKSGSPTDTQYF	TGTGCCAGCAGCTATAAAAGCGGGTCCCCCACAGATACGCAGTATTTT
TRBJ2-3	TRBV6-4	NA	NA	CASSDGHGTDTQYF	TGTGCCAGCAGTGACGGACACGGAACAGATACGCAGTATTTT
TRBJ1-4	TRBV7-8	NA	once	CASGGDRRQPTNEKLFF	TGTGCCAGCGGGGGGGATAGAAGACAGCCAACTAATGAAAAACTGTTTTTT
TRBJ1-2	TRBV5-5	NA	NA	CASSLDGGYGYTF	TGTGCCAGCAGCTTGGACGGGGGCTATGGCTACACCTTC
TRBJ2-1	TRBV5-1	TRBD2	NA	CASRLAGRYNEQFF	TGCGCCAGCCGTCTAGCGGGACGTTACAATGAGCAGTTCTTC
TRBJ1-2	TRBV11-1	NA	NA	CASSLGQIPYGYTF	TGTGCCAGCAGCTTAGGACAGATACCCTATGGCTACACCTTC
TRBJ1-2	TRBV5-1	NA	NA	CASSVHPGGFYGYTF	TGCGCCAGCAGCGTACACCCCGGGGGGTTCTATGGCTACACCTTC
TRBJ1-5	TRBV7-2	NA	once	CASSFNRAQPQHF	TGTGCCAGCAGCTTCAACAGGGCTCAGCCCCAGCATTTT
TRBJ1-2	TRBV4-3	TRBD1	NA	CASSRGTGGDGYTF	TGCGCCAGCAGCCGCGGGACAGGGGGGGATGGCTACACCTTC
TRBJ2-1	TRBV9	TRBD1	NA	CASSVGRVTGFHYNEQFF	TGTGCCAGCAGCGTAGGTAGGGTGACAGGGTTTCATTACAATGAGCAGTTCTTC
TRBJ2-5	TRBV11-2	TRBD2	NA	CASSFVRHSSGSRKTQYF	TGTGCCAGCAGCTTCGTTCGCCATAGCAGCGGGAGTAGAAAGACCCAGTACTTC
TRBJ2-5	TRBV5-1	NA	NA	CASRGPGQETQYF	TGCGCCAGCAGGGGGCCCGGCCAAGAGACCCAGTACTTC
TRBJ2-3	TRBV5-1	NA	NA	CASSPGTTSTDTQYF	TGCGCCAGCAGTCCCGGGACAACGTCCACAGATACGCAGTATTTT
TRBJ1-1	TRBV7-9	NA	NA	CASSLAGASTEAFF	TGTGCCAGCAGCCTAGCTGGGGCGTCCACTGAAGCTTTCTTT
TRBJ2-5	TRBV5-1	NA	NA	CASSLAGGETQYF	TGCGCCAGCAGCTTGGCCGGAGGAGAGACCCAGTACTTC